The 19 T cell receptor beta chains presented below share a single source sample, sequenced in a study of cytomegalovirus exposure and HLA in healthy donors. PCR involved 60 Vbeta and 13 Jbeta primers. TCRdb keeps only in-frame clones here, not all; method: immunoSEQ multiplex PCR. The sample yields around 52,000 clones, around 83% seen once. The sequencing input was PBMCs. These receptors were obtained from a middle-aged man in good health and CMV-seronegative.

This clone was detected once. The chain carries TRBV7-2 and TRBJ2-1; 9 bases are shared with TRBD1. In germline, CDR1 is SGHTA, CDR2 FQGNSA. This CDR3 spans 15 amino acids. V shed 4 bases, J shed 7 bases, and the junction held 8 bases outside the gene matches. The CDR3 reads CASSSTGTGMNEQFF. The CDR3, as DNA: TGTGCCAGCAGCTCGACCGGGACAGGGATGAATGAGCAGTTCTTC.

This chain joins TRBV2 and TRBJ2-2; D is unresolved. V was shortened by 6 bases and J by 2 bases, with 4 bases between the two germline ends. Germline V gene lookup returns CDR1 SNHLY and CDR2 FYNNEI. The CDR3 is 12 residues long. The CDR3 nucleotides are TGTGCCAGCAGAATAAACACCGGGGAGCTGTTTTTT. It translates to CASRINTGELFF.

Worth noting for this clone: Other DNA sequences in the same sample also yield this CDR3. The chain has TRBV30 and TRBJ1-6; no firm D call. CDR1 is GTSNPN, CDR2 SVGIG, per germline (reference sequence). The CDR3 runs 15 residues. V was clipped by 0 bases and J by 3 bases, with 9 bases between them. The CDR3 DNA reads TGTGCCTGGAGTGTCGCTCTCTACTATAATTCACCCCTCCACTTT. It is translated as CAWSVALYYNSPLHF.

V is TRBV7-8 and J is TRBJ1-2, with D tentatively TRBD1 (5 bases). V gave up 2 bases and J gave up 4 bases, with 11 bases separating them. The CDR3 runs to 14 residues. Germline V gene lookup returns CDR1 SGHVS and CDR2 FQNEAQ. Here the CDR3 reads CASSLSQGGYGYTF. In DNA form, the CDR3 reads TGTGCCAGCAGCTTAAGCCAGGGTGGCTATGGCTACACCTTC.

The chain links TRBV5-6 to TRBJ1-1; maybe TRBD1 (6 bases). V was shortened by 7 bases and J by 4 bases, with 14 bases between the two germline ends. Germline V gene lookup returns CDR1 SGHDT and CDR2 YYEEEE. There are 13 residues in the CDR3. The CDR3 spells CASSVGGVTEAFF. The CDR3 nucleotides are TGTGCCAGCTCCGTTGGGGGCGTCACTGAAGCTTTCTTT.

The chain links TRBV6-4 to TRBJ2-3; TRBD2 matches 10 bases. Germline V gene data show CDR1 as MRHNA and CDR2 as SNTAGT. Trimming cost V 6 bases and J 2 bases; bases outside gene matches: 5. The CDR3 sequence is 15 residues long. The CDR3 here is CASSVTSGDTDTQYF. CDR3 sequence (DNA): TGTGCCAGCAGCGTAACTAGCGGGGACACAGATACGCAGTATTTT.

The chain combines TRBV7-2 with TRBJ1-2, with a tentative D call TRBD1 (5 bases). With 2 bases removed from V and 1 base from J, the gap between germline ends came to 11 bases. CDR1 and CDR2 from the germline V gene are SGHTA and FQGNSA. The CDR3 has 15 residues. DNA of the CDR3: TGTGCCAGCAGCTTATCTAGGGGTTATAACTATGGCTACACCTTC. It yields the protein CASSLSRGYNYGYTF.

This clone was counted only a few times. The rearrangement joins TRBV5-1 to TRBJ2-6; TRBD2 matches at 8 bases. Germline loops: CDR1 SGHRS, CDR2 YFSETQ. The length of the CDR3 is 19 residues. J was trimmed by 0 bases and V by 2 bases; bases with no gene match: 10. CDR3 sequence: CASSFLAGPYNSGANVLTF. CDR3 nucleotides: TGCGCCAGCAGCTTTTTAGCGGGGCCCTATAACTCTGGGGCCAACGTCCTGACTTTC. The whole variable domain, remainder taken from reference TRBV5-1 and TRBJ2-6, is KAGVTQTPRYLIKTRGQQVTLSCSPISGHRSVSWYQQTPGQGLQFLFEYFSETQRNKGNFPGRFSGRQFSNSRSEMNVSTLELGDSALYLCASSFLAGPYNSGANVLTFGAGSRLTVL.

V gene TRBV7-3 combines with J gene TRBJ2-2; 8 bases map to TRBD1. The CDR3 is 15 residues long. V trimming: 5 bases; J trimming: 5 bases; junction bases outside the gene matches: 7. CDR1 and CDR2 from the germline V gene are SGHTA and FQGTGA. The CDR3 DNA follows: TGTGCCAGCAGCCCAGGACAGGGATCTACCGGGGAGCTGTTTTTT. Its translation is CASSPGQGSTGELFF.

This clone rates as large (0.1 to 1%). The chain has TRBV19 and TRBJ1-2; TRBD1 matches 10 bases. The CDR3 is 14 residues long. Germline V gives CDR1 LNHDA, CDR2 SQIVND (reference sequence). V lost 3 bases to trimming and J lost 7 bases; unmatched junction nucleotides: 5. The CDR3 coding sequence is TGTGCCAGTAGTATTGACAGGGGGCTGGCTGGCTACACCTTC. It codes for CASSIDRGLAGYTF.

The J gene is TRBJ2-3, the V gene TRBV28, with 16 bases fitting TRBD2. The V gene end was trimmed by 8 bases and the J gene end by 4 bases; junction bases not matched to a gene: 6. In germline, CDR1 is MDHEN, CDR2 SYDVKM. The CDR3 is 16 amino acids. The CDR3: CASWGLAGGDSDTQYF. The CDR3 region has the DNA TGTGCCAGCTGGGGACTAGCGGGGGGGGATTCAGATACGCAGTATTTT. Complete variable domain (other parts from reference TRBV28 and TRBJ2-3): DVKVTQSSRYLVKRTGEKVFLECVQDMDHENMFWYRQDPGLGLRLIYFSYDVKMKEKGDIPEGYSVSREKKERFSLILESASTNQTSMYLCASWGLAGGDSDTQYFGPGTRLTVL.

Worth noting for this clone: Likely a read error: the CDR3 ends without its conserved phenylalanine or tryptophan. The J gene is TRBJ1-1, the V gene TRBV4-1; D gene unclear. V lost 1 base and J 8 bases, leaving 11 bases between the germline ends. The germline gives CDR1 MGHRA, CDR2 YSYEKL. This CDR3 is built from 13 residues. CDR3 DNA: TGCGCCAGCAGCCAAGTTGAGGGAGCCGAAGCTTTCCTT. Translation: CASSQVEGAEAFL.

The chain is built from TRBV28 and TRBJ1-5, with 8 positions matching TRBD1. The CDR3 contains 16 residues. Germline values: CDR1 MDHEN, CDR2 SYDVKM. V trimming: 6 bases; J trimming: 0 bases; junction bases outside the gene matches: 7. The CDR3 protein is CASSLTGGDSNQPQHF. The DNA for the CDR3 is TGTGCCAGCAGCTTAACAGGGGGGGATAGCAATCAGCCCCAGCATTTT.

V is TRBV5-1 and J is TRBJ1-2, with 7 bases aligning to TRBD1. Per germline, CDR1 SGHRS and CDR2 YFSETQ. The CDR3 contains 14 residues. V was clipped by 4 bases and J by 6 bases; unmatched bases: 9. CDR3 region: CASSPQTGMDGYTF. The CDR3 nucleotides read TGCGCCAGCAGCCCCCAGACAGGGATGGATGGCTACACCTTC.

The rearrangement joins TRBV6-5 to TRBJ1-2; TRBD1 agrees at 8 bases. There are 12 residues in the CDR3. Germline assignment: CDR1 MNHEY and CDR2 SVGAGI. The junction had 3 bases not matched to a gene; V was cut back by 5 bases and J by 7 bases. This chain's CDR3 is CASSQTGAGYTF. Written as DNA, the CDR3 is TGTGCCAGCAGTCAGACAGGGGCTGGCTACACCTTC.

The CDR3 reads CASSQDSGSHTEAFF. The CDR3 nucleotides read TGCGCCAGCAGCCAAGATTCGGGGAGCCACACTGAAGCTTTCTTT. The chain joins TRBV4-3 to TRBJ1-1; no clear D gene. Deletions cut 0 bases from V and 3 bases from J, with 11 bases between. Germline CDR1 is LGHNA and CDR2 is YSLEER. The CDR3 contains 15 residues.

The rearrangement joins TRBV7-8 to TRBJ2-7, with 7 bases matching TRBD1. This CDR3 spans 15 amino acids. The germline CDR1 and CDR2 sequences are SGHVS and FQNEAQ. V was clipped by 5 bases and J by 0 bases; unmatched bases: 7. The CDR3 DNA sequence: TGTGCCAGCAGCCTTACGGACAGGTTCTCCTACGAGCAGTACTTC. Translating it yields CASSLTDRFSYEQYF.

In the case of this clone: The germline gene is not matched at one end of the junction; a read error may be the cause. This rearrangement joins TRBV4-2 to TRBJ2-6, with D unresolved. CDR1 and CDR2 from the germline V gene are LGHNA and YNFKEQ. The CDR3 extends over 13 amino acids. The CDR3 is CASGQEIPNVLTF. CDR3 bases: TGTGCCAGCGGCCAGGAGATTCCCAACGTCCTGACTTTC.

This chain links TRBV30 with TRBJ1-2, with 7 bases lining up with TRBD1. J was trimmed by 8 bases and V by 1 base; bases with no gene match: 10. The germline gives CDR1 GTSNPN, CDR2 SVGIG (reference sequence). The CDR3 has 14 amino acids. The CDR3 loop reads CAWSGDRERGGYTF. In DNA form, the CDR3 reads TGTGCCTGGAGTGGCGACAGGGAAAGAGGAGGCTACACCTTC.